This T cell receptor (beta chain) was retrieved from a study of T cells expressing NK-cell markers. Study in general: Sequencing of TCR beta repertoires drew on sorted CD3+CD56+NKG2C+, CD3+CD56+NKG2C- and CD3+CD56-NKG2C+ T cells.

The authors generated TCR beta cDNA through 5'RACE template switching with UMIs. TCRdb reprocessed the 5' RACE reads and reports one entry per CDR3 protein, with no DNA. This sample's table reports 200,000 to 300,000 distinct CDR3 sequences. CDR3 length: 16 residues. Germline values: CDR1 SGHRS, CDR2 YFSETQ. V and J are TRBV5-1 and TRBJ2-3; TCRdb gives TRBD2 as the D gene, but with no DNA this cannot be confirmed. The receptor was derived from a woman aged 18 to 75 in good health. The sequenced sample consisted of blood T cells: a sorted CD56 or NKG2C T cell subset, CD4+ or CD8+ T cells, or bulk PBMC T cells (not recorded which). This chain's CDR3 is CASRTTSGGITDTQYF.